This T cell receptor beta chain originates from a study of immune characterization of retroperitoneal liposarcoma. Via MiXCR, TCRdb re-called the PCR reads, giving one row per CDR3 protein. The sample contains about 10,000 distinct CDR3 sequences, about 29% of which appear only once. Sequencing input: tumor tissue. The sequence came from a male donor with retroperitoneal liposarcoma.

The DNA of the CDR3 is TGTGCCAGCTCCTGGGGGGATCGCTACACCTTC. It specifies CASSWGDRYTF. The chain carries TRBV6-1 and TRBJ1-2; perhaps TRBD1 as D (5 bases). The CDR3 extends over 11 amino acids. Germline assignment: CDR1 MNHNS and CDR2 SASEGT. V was trimmed by 8 bases and J by 9 bases, leaving 13 bases between them.